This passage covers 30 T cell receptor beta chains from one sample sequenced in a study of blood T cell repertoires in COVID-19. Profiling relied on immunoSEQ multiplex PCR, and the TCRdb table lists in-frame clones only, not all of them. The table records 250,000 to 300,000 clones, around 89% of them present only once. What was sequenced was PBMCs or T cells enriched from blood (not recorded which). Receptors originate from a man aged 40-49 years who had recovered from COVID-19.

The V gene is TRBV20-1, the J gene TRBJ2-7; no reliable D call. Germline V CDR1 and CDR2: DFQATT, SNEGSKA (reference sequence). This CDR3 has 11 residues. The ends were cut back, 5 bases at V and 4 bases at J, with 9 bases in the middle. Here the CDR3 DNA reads TGCAGTGCTCGACTGCTTTACGAGCAGTACTTC. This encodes CSARLLYEQYF.

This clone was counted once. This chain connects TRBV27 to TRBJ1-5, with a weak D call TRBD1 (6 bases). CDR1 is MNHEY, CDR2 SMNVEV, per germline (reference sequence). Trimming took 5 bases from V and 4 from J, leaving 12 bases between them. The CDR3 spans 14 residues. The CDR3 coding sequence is TGTGCCAGCAGTCTCGACAGGAGGAATCAGCCCCAGCATTTT. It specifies CASSLDRRNQPQHF.

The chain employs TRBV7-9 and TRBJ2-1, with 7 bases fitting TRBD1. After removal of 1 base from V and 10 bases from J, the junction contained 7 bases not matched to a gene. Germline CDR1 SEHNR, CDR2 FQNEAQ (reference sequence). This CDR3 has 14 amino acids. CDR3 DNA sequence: TGTGCCAGCAGCTTAGGACAGGGCTTTACGGAGCAGTTCTTC. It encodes CASSLGQGFTEQFF.

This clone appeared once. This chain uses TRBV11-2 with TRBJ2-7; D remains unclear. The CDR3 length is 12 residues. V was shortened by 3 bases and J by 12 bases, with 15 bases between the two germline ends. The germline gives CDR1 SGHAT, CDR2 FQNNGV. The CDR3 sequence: CASSFHKSDTYF. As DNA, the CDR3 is TGTGCCAGCAGCTTCCACAAATCCGACACGTACTTC.

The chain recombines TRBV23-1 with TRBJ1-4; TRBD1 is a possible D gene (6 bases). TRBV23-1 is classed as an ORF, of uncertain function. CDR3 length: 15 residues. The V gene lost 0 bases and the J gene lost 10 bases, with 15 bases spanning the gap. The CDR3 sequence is CASSQSGQGLGKLFF. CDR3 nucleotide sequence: TGCGCCAGCAGTCAATCGGGTCAGGGGTTGGGAAAACTGTTTTTT.

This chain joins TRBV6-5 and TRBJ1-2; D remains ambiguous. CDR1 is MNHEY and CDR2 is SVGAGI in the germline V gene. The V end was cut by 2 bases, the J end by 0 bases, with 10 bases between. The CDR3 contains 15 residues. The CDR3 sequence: CASSYAGGANYGYTF. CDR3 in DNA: TGTGCCAGCAGTTACGCAGGAGGAGCTAACTATGGCTACACCTTC.

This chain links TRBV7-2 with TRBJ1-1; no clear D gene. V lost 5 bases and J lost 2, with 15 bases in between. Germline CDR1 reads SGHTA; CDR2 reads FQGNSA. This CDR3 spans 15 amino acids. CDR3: CASSPEITANTEAFF. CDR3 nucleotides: TGTGCCAGCAGCCCCGAAATAACAGCAAACACTGAAGCTTTCTTT.

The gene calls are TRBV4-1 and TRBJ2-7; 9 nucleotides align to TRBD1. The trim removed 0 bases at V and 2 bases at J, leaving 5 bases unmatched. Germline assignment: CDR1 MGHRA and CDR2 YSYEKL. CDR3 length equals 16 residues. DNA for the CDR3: TGCGCCAGCAGCCAAGACACCCGGGACAGGGCCTACGAGCAGTACTTC. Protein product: CASSQDTRDRAYEQYF.

As DNA, the CDR3 is TGTGCCAGCAGTTTTTGGGGTCGAGCGGATGAAAAACTGTTTTTT. Translation: CASSFWGRADEKLFF. The chain is built from TRBV28 and TRBJ1-4; D is unresolved. Germline assignment: CDR1 MDHEN and CDR2 SYDVKM. Trimming took 3 bases from V and 6 from J, leaving 14 bases between them. This CDR3 region has 15 residues.

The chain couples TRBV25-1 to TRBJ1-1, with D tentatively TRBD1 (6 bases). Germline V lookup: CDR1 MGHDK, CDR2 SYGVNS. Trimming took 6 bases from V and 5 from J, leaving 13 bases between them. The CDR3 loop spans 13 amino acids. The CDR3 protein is CASRKQGRTEAFF. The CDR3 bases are TGTGCCAGCAGAAAACAGGGTAGGACTGAAGCTTTCTTT.

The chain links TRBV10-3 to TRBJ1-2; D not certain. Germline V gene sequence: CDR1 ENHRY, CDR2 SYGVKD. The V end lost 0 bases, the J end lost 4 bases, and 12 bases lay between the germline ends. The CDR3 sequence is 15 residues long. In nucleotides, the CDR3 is TGTGCCATCAGTGAGTCGGCGGGGTATGGCTATGGCTACACCTTC. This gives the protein CAISESAGYGYGYTF.

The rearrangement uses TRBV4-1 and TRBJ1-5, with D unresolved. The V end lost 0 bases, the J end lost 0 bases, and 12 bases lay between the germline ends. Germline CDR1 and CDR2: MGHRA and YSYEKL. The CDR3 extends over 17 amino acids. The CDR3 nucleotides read TGCGCCAGCAGCCAAGATGCCCGCTCACATAGCAATCAGCCCCAGCATTTT. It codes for CASSQDARSHSNQPQHF.

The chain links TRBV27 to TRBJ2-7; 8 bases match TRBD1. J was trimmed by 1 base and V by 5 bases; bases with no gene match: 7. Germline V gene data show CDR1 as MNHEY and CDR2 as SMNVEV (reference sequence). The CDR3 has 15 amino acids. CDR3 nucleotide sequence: TGTGCCAGCAGTGTCCGGACAGGGCGTTCCTACGAGCAGTACTTC. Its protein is CASSVRTGRSYEQYF.

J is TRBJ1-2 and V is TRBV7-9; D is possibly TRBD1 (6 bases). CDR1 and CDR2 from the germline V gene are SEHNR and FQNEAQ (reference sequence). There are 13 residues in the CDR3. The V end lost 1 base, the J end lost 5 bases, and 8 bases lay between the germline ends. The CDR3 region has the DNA TGTGCCAGCAGCTTAGAAGGGGGTTATGGCTACACCTTC. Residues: CASSLEGGYGYTF.

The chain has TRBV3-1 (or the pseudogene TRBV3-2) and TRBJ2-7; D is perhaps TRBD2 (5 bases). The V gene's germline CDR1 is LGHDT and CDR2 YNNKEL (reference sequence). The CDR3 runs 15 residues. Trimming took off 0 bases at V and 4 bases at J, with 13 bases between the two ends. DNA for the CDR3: TGTGCCAGCAGCCAAGATACAGCGGTACGATACGAGCAGTACTTC. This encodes CASSQDTAVRYEQYF.

In DNA, the CDR3 is TGTGCCAGCAGCTTAACGGGGGGATTCTCTGGAAACACCATATATTTT. Amino acids: CASSLTGGFSGNTIYF. The chain is built from TRBV7-3 and TRBJ1-3; D perhaps matches TRBD1 (5 bases). The V end was cut by 0 bases, the J end by 0 bases, with 9 bases between. Germline V gene lookup returns CDR1 SGHTA and CDR2 FQGTGA. This CDR3 contains 16 residues.

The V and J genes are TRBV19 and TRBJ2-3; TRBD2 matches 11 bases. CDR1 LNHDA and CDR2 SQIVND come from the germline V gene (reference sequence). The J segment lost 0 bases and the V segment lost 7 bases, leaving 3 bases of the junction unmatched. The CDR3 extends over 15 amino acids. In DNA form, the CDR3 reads TGTGCCAGTACCGGGACTAGCGGAAGCACAGATACGCAGTATTTT. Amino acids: CASTGTSGSTDTQYF.

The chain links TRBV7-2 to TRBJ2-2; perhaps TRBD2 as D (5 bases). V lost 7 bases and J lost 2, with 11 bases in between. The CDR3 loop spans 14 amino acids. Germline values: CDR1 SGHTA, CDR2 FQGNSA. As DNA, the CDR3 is TGTGCCAGCACGACACTAGAAAACACCGGGGAGCTGTTTTTT. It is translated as CASTTLENTGELFF.

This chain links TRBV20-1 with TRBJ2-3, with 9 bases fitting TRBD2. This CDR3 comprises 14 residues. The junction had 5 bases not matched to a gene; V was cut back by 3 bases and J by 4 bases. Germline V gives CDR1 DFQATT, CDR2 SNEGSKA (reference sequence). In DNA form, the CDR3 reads TGCAGTGCTAGTTGGGCGGGAGGGGCAGATACGCAGTATTTT. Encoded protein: CSASWAGGADTQYF.

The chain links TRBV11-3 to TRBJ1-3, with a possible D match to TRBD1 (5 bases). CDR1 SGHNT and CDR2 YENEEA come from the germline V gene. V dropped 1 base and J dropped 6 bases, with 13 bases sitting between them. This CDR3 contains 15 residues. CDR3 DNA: TGTGCCAGCAGCTTAGCGGGGGTCGGACAAAACACCATATATTTT. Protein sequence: CASSLAGVGQNTIYF.

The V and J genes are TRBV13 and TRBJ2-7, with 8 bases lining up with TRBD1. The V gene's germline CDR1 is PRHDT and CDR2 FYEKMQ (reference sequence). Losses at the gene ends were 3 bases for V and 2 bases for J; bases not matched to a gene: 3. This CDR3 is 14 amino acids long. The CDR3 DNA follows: TGTGCCAGCAGCTTGGGACAGGCGGCCTACGAGCAGTACTTC. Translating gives CASSLGQAAYEQYF.

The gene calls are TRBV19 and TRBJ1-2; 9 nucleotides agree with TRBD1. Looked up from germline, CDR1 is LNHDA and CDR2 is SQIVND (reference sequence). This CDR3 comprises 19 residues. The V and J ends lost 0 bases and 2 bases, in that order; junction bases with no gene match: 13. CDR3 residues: CASSIDPFRTGGLNYGYTF. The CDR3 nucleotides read TGTGCCAGTAGTATAGATCCTTTTCGAACAGGGGGCTTGAACTATGGCTACACCTTC.

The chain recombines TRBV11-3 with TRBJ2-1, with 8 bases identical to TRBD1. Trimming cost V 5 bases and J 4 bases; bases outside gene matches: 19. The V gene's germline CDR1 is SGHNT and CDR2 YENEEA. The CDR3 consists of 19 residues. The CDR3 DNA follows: TGTGCCAGCAGCGCACGCGCCGGGACAGGCTACTTCAGTTACAATGAGCAGTTCTTC. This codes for CASSARAGTGYFSYNEQFF. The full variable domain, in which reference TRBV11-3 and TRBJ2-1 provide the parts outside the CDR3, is EAGVVQSPRYKIIEKKQPVAFWCNPISGHNTLYWYLQNLGQGPELLIRYENEEAVDDSQLPKDRFSAERLKGVDSTLKIQPAELGDSAVYLCASSARAGTGYFSYNEQFFGPGTRLTVL.

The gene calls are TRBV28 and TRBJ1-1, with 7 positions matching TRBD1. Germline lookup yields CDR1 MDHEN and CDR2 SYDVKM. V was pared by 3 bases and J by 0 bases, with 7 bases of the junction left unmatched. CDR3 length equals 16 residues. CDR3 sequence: CASSLMRGQMNTEAFF. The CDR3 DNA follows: TGTGCCAGCAGTTTGATGAGGGGGCAGATGAACACTGAAGCTTTCTTT.

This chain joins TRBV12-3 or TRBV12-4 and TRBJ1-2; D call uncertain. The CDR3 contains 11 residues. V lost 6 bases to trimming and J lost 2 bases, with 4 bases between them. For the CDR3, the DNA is TGTGCCAGCAGACTGAACTATGGCTACACCTTC. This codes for CASRLNYGYTF.

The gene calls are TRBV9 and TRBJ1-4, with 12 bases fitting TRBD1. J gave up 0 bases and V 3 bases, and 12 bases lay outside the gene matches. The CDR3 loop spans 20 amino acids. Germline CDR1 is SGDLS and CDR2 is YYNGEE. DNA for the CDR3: TGTGCCAGCAGCGCCTCTAACCCGGGACAGGGGGCGACAACTAATGAAAAACTGTTTTTT. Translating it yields CASSASNPGQGATTNEKLFF.

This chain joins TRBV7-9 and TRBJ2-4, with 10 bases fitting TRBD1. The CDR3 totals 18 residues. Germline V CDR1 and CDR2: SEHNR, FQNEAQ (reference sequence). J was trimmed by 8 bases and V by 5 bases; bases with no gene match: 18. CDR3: CASSPPIIGGTGADIQYF. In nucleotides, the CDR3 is TGTGCCAGCAGCCCACCGATTATAGGGGGGACAGGGGCGGACATTCAGTACTTC.

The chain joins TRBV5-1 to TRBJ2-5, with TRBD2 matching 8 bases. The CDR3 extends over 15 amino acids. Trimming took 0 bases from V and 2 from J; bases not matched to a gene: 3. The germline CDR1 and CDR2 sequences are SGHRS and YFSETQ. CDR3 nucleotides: TGCGCCAGCAGCTTGGTTGGCGGGGGGCAAGAGACCCAGTACTTC. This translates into CASSLVGGGQETQYF. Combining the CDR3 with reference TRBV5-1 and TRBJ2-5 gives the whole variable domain KAGVTQTPRYLIKTRGQQVTLSCSPISGHRSVSWYQQTPGQGLQFLFEYFSETQRNKGNFPGRFSGRQFSNSRSEMNVSTLELGDSALYLCASSLVGGGQETQYFGPGTRLLVL.

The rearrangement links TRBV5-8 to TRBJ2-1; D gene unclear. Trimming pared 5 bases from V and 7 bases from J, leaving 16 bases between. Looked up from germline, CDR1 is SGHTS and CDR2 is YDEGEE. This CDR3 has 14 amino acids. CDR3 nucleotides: TGTGCCAGCAGAAAATCCCCCTCCGGTAATGAGCAGTTCTTC. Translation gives CASRKSPSGNEQFF.

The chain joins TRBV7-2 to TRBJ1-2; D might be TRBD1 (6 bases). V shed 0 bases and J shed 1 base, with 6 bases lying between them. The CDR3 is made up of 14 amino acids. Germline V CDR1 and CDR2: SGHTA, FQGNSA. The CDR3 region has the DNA TGTGCCAGCAGCTTAGCAGGGGGTAACTATGGCTACACCTTC. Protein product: CASSLAGGNYGYTF.